A selection of T cell receptor beta chains follows, all from one sample in a study of a mutant IDH1 vaccine in newly diagnosed glioma. Their specific antigens are unknown. The table came from immunoSEQ multiplex PCR; TCRdb's copy has only in-frame clones and leaves some out. The table lists around 29,000 clones, less than 90% of them singletons. The input for sequencing was PBMCs, taken from a glioma patient whose treatment included an IDH1 peptide vaccine. The receptor source for this set is a woman younger than 35 with glioma. The CDR3 runs from the conserved cysteine through the conserved F or W. The order of the fields is J gene, V gene, CDR3 protein.

TRBJ2-1 TRBV19 CASSVKRSSYNEQFF
TRBJ2-1 TRBV29-1 CSVERVTAGTDEQFF
TRBJ2-6 TRBV5-1 CASTNSGQGANVLTF
TRBJ1-5 TRBV5-5 CASSLRQDSNQPQHF
TRBJ1-2 TRBV5-5 CASSLRGGQGVWDYTF
TRBJ1-6 TRBV7-9 CASSLVGSGWGNSPLHF
TRBJ2-5 TRBV7-2 CASRSPGQVGQETQYF
TRBJ1-5 TRBV5-1 CASSLEGSNNQPQHF
TRBJ2-7 TRBV7-3 CASSSIRDRVPYEQYF
TRBJ2-7 TRBV5-1 CASSGGTGDSHEQYF
TRBJ2-3 TRBV21-1 CASLRVGRDFSTDTQYF
TRBJ1-5 TRBV7-8 CASSLAHSNQPQHF
TRBJ2-5 TRBV7-7 CASSLDPQETQYF
TRBJ2-7 TRBV27 CASSRTGNEQYF
TRBJ2-7 TRBV2 CASSVTEANYSYEQYF
TRBJ1-5 TRBV7-9 CASSLDEDQPQHF
TRBJ2-7 TRBV18 CASSQGQSESYEQYF
TRBJ1-3 TRBV18 CASSPLLTSGNTIYF
TRBJ2-5 TRBV9 CASSVDSGGGETQYF
TRBJ2-7 TRBV2 CASSEADRASGEQYF
TRBJ1-5 TRBV25-1 CASSEGGQPQHF
TRBJ2-7 TRBV5-1 CASSPQGQGASEQYF
TRBJ1-6 TRBV18 CASSPKTGQDSPLHF
TRBJ2-1 TRBV30 CAWSVGIEQFF
TRBJ1-1 TRBV2 CASNSPGMNTEAFF
TRBJ2-1 TRBV11-1 CASSLLASGASYNEQFF
TRBJ2-7 TRBV5-1 CASSPRWGGILYEQYF
TRBJ2-3 TRBV4-1 CASSSGQGTDTQYF
TRBJ1-4 TRBV6-5 CASSYAYNEKLFF
TRBJ2-7 TRBV4-2 CASSQGSGSSSYEQYF
TRBJ1-5 TRBV7-8 CASSDTGLNQPQHF
TRBJ1-3 TRBV12-5 CASGPQGGLNTIYF
TRBJ2-1 TRBV9 CASSEQGGGNYNEQFF
TRBJ2-2 TRBV7-6 CASSPEGGTGELFF
TRBJ2-6 TRBV28 CASRIPQGRSGANVLTF
TRBJ1-5 TRBV7-2 CASSLVWGAQPQHF
TRBJ2-7 TRBV29-1 CSVQNPGTGDEQYF
TRBJ2-5 TRBV7-8 CASSLARGGEETQYF
TRBJ1-1 TRBV19 CASSIMGNTEAFF
TRBJ2-2 TRBV4-1 CASSQNVVAGTNTGELFF
TRBJ1-5 TRBV2 CASSARVNQPQHF
TRBJ1-1 TRBV9 CASSVGGVYGTEAFF